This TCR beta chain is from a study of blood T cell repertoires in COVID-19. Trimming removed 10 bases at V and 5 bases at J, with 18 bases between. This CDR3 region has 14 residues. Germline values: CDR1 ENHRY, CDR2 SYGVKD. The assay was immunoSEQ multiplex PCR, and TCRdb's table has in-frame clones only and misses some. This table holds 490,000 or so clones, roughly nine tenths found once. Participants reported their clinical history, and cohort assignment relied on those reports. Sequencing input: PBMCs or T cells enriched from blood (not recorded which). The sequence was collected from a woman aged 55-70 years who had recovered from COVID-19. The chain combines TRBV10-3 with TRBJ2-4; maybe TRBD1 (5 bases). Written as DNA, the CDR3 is TGTGCCAGCTCAGGGTCTGGATCGGAAAACATTCAGTACTTC. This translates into CASSGSGSENIQYF.